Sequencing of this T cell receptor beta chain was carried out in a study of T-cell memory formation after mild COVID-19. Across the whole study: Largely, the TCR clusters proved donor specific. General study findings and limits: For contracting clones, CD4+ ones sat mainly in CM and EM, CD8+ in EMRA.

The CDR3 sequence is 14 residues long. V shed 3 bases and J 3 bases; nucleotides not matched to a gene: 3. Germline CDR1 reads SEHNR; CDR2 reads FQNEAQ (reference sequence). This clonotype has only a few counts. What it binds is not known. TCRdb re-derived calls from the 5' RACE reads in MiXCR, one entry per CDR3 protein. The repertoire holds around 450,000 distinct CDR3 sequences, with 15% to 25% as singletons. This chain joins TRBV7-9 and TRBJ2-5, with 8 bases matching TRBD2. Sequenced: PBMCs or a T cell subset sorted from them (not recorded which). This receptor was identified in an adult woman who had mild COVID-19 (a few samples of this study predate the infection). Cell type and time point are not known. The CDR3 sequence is CASSFNGREETQYF. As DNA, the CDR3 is TGTGCCAGCAGCTTTAACGGGAGGGAAGAGACCCAGTACTTC.